These T cell receptor beta chains were read from a single sample in a study of shared clonotypes between healthy human individuals. Here immunoSEQ multiplex PCR was the method, and the copy in TCRdb shows in-frame clones only, minus some. The table lists approximately 1.5 million clones, about 98.5% of them singletons, with 0.36% in the top ten. Sequenced material: naive CD4+ T cells sorted from blood. The receptors were gathered from a man aged 25-40 years in good health. CDR3s include the opening cysteine and the closing phenylalanine or tryptophan. Fields, in order: clone size, D gene, V gene, J gene, CDR3 DNA, CDR3 protein. D genes are given only for firm matches. Size values are once, few and many counts, or a class for expanded clones, and some rows have none.

clone_size: NA
d_call: NA
v_call: TRBV7-9
j_call: TRBJ1-1
cdr3_nt: TGTGCCAGCAGCAGGATATTAAGTACTGAAGCTTTCTTT
cdr3_aa: CASSRILSTEAFF

clone_size: NA
d_call: NA
v_call: TRBV25-1
j_call: TRBJ2-5
cdr3_nt: TGTGCCAGCAGTGATGGCAGAACACAAGAGACCCAGTACTTC
cdr3_aa: CASSDGRTQETQYF

clone_size: once
d_call: NA
v_call: TRBV9
j_call: TRBJ2-1
cdr3_nt: TGTGCCAGCAGCCAATACGGGGTCTTCTACAATGAGCAGTTCTTC
cdr3_aa: CASSQYGVFYNEQFF

clone_size: NA
d_call: NA
v_call: TRBV5-1
j_call: TRBJ2-5
cdr3_nt: TGCGCCAGCAGCTTGGAGGGGGGGCCGGAGACCCAGTACTTC
cdr3_aa: CASSLEGGPETQYF

clone_size: NA
d_call: TRBD2
v_call: TRBV19
j_call: TRBJ2-1
cdr3_nt: TGTGCCAGTAGGAATCTAGCGGGAGTCTACAATGAGCAGTTCTTC
cdr3_aa: CASRNLAGVYNEQFF

clone_size: once
d_call: NA
v_call: TRBV27
j_call: TRBJ1-3
cdr3_nt: TGTGCCAGCAGTTTTAAGTATCCCGGAAACACCATATATTTT
cdr3_aa: CASSFKYPGNTIYF

clone_size: NA
d_call: NA
v_call: TRBV5-5
j_call: TRBJ2-2
cdr3_nt: TGTGCCAGCAGCTTGGTTGGGGTTGTCGCCGGGGAGCTGTTTTTT
cdr3_aa: CASSLVGVVAGELFF

clone_size: once
d_call: TRBD2
v_call: TRBV2
j_call: TRBJ2-3
cdr3_nt: TGTGCCAGCCGGACTAGCGGGAGGGATACGCAGTATTTT
cdr3_aa: CASRTSGRDTQYF

clone_size: NA
d_call: NA
v_call: TRBV7-2
j_call: TRBJ2-5
cdr3_nt: TGTGCCAGCAGCTTAGCAGGGAGTCGTGTGAGGGAGACCCAGTACTTC
cdr3_aa: CASSLAGSRVRETQYF

clone_size: NA
d_call: TRBD2
v_call: TRBV9
j_call: TRBJ2-2
cdr3_nt: TGTGCCAGCAGCTTCCGTGGGGGGACTAGTAACACCGGGGAGCTGTTTTTT
cdr3_aa: CASSFRGGTSNTGELFF

clone_size: NA
d_call: NA
v_call: TRBV18
j_call: TRBJ2-5
cdr3_nt: TGTGCCAGCTCACGATTTCGGGGGTCCCAAGAGACCCAGTACTTC
cdr3_aa: CASSRFRGSQETQYF

clone_size: NA
d_call: NA
v_call: TRBV15
j_call: TRBJ2-7
cdr3_nt: TGTGCCACCAGCAGAGTCGATACCTACGAGCAGTACTTC
cdr3_aa: CATSRVDTYEQYF

clone_size: NA
d_call: NA
v_call: TRBV28
j_call: TRBJ2-5
cdr3_nt: TGTGCCAGCAACTCACAGCGGCGGGGATTAGAGACCCAGTACTTC
cdr3_aa: CASNSQRRGLETQYF

clone_size: NA
d_call: NA
v_call: TRBV5-5
j_call: TRBJ2-7
cdr3_nt: TGTGCCAGCAGCTCCGAGGGCAGGTTTGCCTACGAGCAGTACTTC
cdr3_aa: CASSSEGRFAYEQYF

clone_size: NA
d_call: TRBD2
v_call: TRBV29-1
j_call: TRBJ2-7
cdr3_nt: TGCAGCGTACGCGGACTAGGAAGCTCCTACGAGCAGTACTTC
cdr3_aa: CSVRGLGSSYEQYF

clone_size: once
d_call: NA
v_call: TRBV6-1
j_call: TRBJ1-5
cdr3_nt: TGTGCCAGCAGTGAAGCGCTGTGGCAGAGCAATCAGCCCCAGCATTTT
cdr3_aa: CASSEALWQSNQPQHF

clone_size: NA
d_call: NA
v_call: TRBV6-5
j_call: TRBJ2-7
cdr3_nt: TGTGCCAGCAGTACACCAGAGAGCGAGCAGTACTTC
cdr3_aa: CASSTPESEQYF

clone_size: NA
d_call: NA
v_call: TRBV5-6
j_call: TRBJ2-5
cdr3_nt: TGTGCCAGCAGCCTACTGGATCCCCGGGGGACCCAGTACTTC
cdr3_aa: CASSLLDPRGTQYF

clone_size: NA
d_call: TRBD2
v_call: TRBV5-1
j_call: TRBJ2-1
cdr3_nt: TGCGCCAGCAGCTTGGCCGAGACTAGCTACCGCAATGAGCAGTTCTTC
cdr3_aa: CASSLAETSYRNEQFF

clone_size: once
d_call: NA
v_call: TRBV12-5
j_call: TRBJ2-1
cdr3_nt: TGTGCTAGTGGTTTAAGAGTGGACCCCCGGAGCTCCTACAATGAGCAGTTCTTC
cdr3_aa: CASGLRVDPRSSYNEQFF

clone_size: NA
d_call: NA
v_call: TRBV28
j_call: TRBJ1-4
cdr3_nt: TGTGCCAGCAGTTTGTGGGACTCAAAAAAACTGTTTTTT
cdr3_aa: CASSLWDSKKLFF

clone_size: NA
d_call: NA
v_call: TRBV6-1
j_call: TRBJ2-3
cdr3_nt: TGTGCCAGCAGTCCACAGGATACGCAGTATTTT
cdr3_aa: CASSPQDTQYF

clone_size: NA
d_call: NA
v_call: TRBV28
j_call: TRBJ1-1
cdr3_nt: TGTGCCAGCAAATCGGAACAGGAGAGTAAGGGAGCTTTCTTT
cdr3_aa: CASKSEQESKGAFF

clone_size: NA
d_call: TRBD2
v_call: TRBV5-1
j_call: TRBJ2-1
cdr3_nt: TGCGCCAGCAGCCTTCGCGCGTGGCGGGAGGCGGTCAATGAGCAGTTCTTC
cdr3_aa: CASSLRAWREAVNEQFF

clone_size: NA
d_call: NA
v_call: TRBV9
j_call: TRBJ1-1
cdr3_nt: TGTGCCAGCAGCGCATTACAGGGGAACACTGAAGCTTTCTTT
cdr3_aa: CASSALQGNTEAFF

clone_size: NA
d_call: NA
v_call: TRBV27
j_call: TRBJ2-3
cdr3_nt: TGTGCCAGCAGTTTCTCTCATACGCAGTATTTT
cdr3_aa: CASSFSHTQYF

clone_size: NA
d_call: TRBD1
v_call: TRBV11-3
j_call: TRBJ1-1
cdr3_nt: TGTGCCAGCAGCTCAAACCACGTCGAACAGGGGGCTGTAGCTTTCTTT
cdr3_aa: CASSSNHVEQGAVAFF

clone_size: NA
d_call: NA
v_call: TRBV5-4
j_call: TRBJ1-1
cdr3_nt: TGTGCCAGCAGCAATCCCCAGACCAGGGAAGCTTTCTTT
cdr3_aa: CASSNPQTREAFF

clone_size: NA
d_call: TRBD2
v_call: TRBV5-1
j_call: TRBJ2-1
cdr3_nt: TGCGCCAGCAGCTTGGAAACGTTAGCGGGAGGGCCTTACAATGAGCAGTTCTTC
cdr3_aa: CASSLETLAGGPYNEQFF

clone_size: NA
d_call: NA
v_call: TRBV14
j_call: TRBJ2-1
cdr3_nt: TGTGCCAGCAGCGCTTACAATGAGCAGTTCTTC
cdr3_aa: CASSAYNEQFF

clone_size: NA
d_call: TRBD1
v_call: TRBV7-9
j_call: TRBJ2-1
cdr3_nt: TGTGCCAGCAGCTTAGCCGCAGGGGGCTCCTACAATGAGCAGTTCTTC
cdr3_aa: CASSLAAGGSYNEQFF

clone_size: NA
d_call: NA
v_call: TRBV28
j_call: TRBJ2-7
cdr3_nt: TGTGCCAGCAGACTGAGGGGGGTCAGCTCCTACGAGCAGTACTTC
cdr3_aa: CASRLRGVSSYEQYF

clone_size: NA
d_call: NA
v_call: TRBV11-2
j_call: TRBJ2-1
cdr3_nt: TGTGCCAGCAGCTTAGGGTCAGGGGGGTCGTTCGGTGAGCAGTTCTTC
cdr3_aa: CASSLGSGGSFGEQFF

clone_size: once
d_call: TRBD1
v_call: TRBV28
j_call: TRBJ1-2
cdr3_nt: TGTGCCAGCAAAGAGGGGGACAGGATAATCGGCTACACCTTC
cdr3_aa: CASKEGDRIIGYTF

clone_size: NA
d_call: NA
v_call: TRBV5-4
j_call: TRBJ2-6
cdr3_nt: TGTGCCAGCAGCAAGCGCGCCAAGCAACAAAGTCGGGCCAACGTCCTGACTTTC
cdr3_aa: CASSKRAKQQSRANVLTF

clone_size: NA
d_call: TRBD2
v_call: TRBV11-1
j_call: TRBJ2-3
cdr3_nt: TGTGCCAGCAGCCCTATGCGGGGGGCCGGCACAGATACGCAGTATTTT
cdr3_aa: CASSPMRGAGTDTQYF

clone_size: NA
d_call: NA
v_call: TRBV11-3
j_call: TRBJ2-1
cdr3_nt: TGTGCCAGCAGCTTAGGGGTCGCTGAGCAGTTCTTC
cdr3_aa: CASSLGVAEQFF

clone_size: once
d_call: NA
v_call: TRBV19
j_call: TRBJ2-3
cdr3_nt: TGTGCCAGTAGAAATTTTGGCACAGATACGCAGTATTTT
cdr3_aa: CASRNFGTDTQYF

clone_size: NA
d_call: NA
v_call: TRBV7-9
j_call: TRBJ2-1
cdr3_nt: TGTGCCAGCAGCTTAGCCGCATGGAATGAGCAGTTCTTC
cdr3_aa: CASSLAAWNEQFF

clone_size: NA
d_call: NA
v_call: TRBV9
j_call: TRBJ2-2
cdr3_nt: TGTGCCAGCAGCGTAAAAGGGACGGACACCGGGGAGCTGTTTTTT
cdr3_aa: CASSVKGTDTGELFF